This TCR beta chain was captured by sequencing in a study of OX40 agonist ivuxolimab in advanced cancers. The CDR3 is 15 residues long. The V end lost 5 bases, the J end lost 5 bases, and 16 bases lay between the germline ends. The germline V gene has CDR1 MNHEY and CDR2 SVGAGI. Repertoires were generated with immunoSEQ multiplex PCR, while TCRdb's copy carries only in-frame clones and drops some. This table holds about 49,000 clones, roughly nine tenths found once. Notes on this clone: Its antigen remains unknown.

Regarding the study as a whole: CD8+ T cells showed, on average, more clonal expansion than CD4+ cells.

This clonotype was obtained from an adult with an advanced solid tumor such as melanoma, head and neck, liver or kidney cancer. This specimen consisted of CD4+ or CD8+ T cells sorted from blood, obtained in a trial of the OX40 agonist ivuxolimab. V gene TRBV6-5 combines with J gene TRBJ1-5, with D maybe TRBD1 (6 bases). Here the CDR3 reads CASSPRTDGDQPQHF. The CDR3 region has the DNA TGTGCCAGCAGTCCCCGGACAGATGGTGATCAGCCCCAGCATTTT.